Below are 31 T cell receptor beta chains sequenced from a single sample in a study of Graves' ophthalmopathy and Graves' hyperthyroidism. RNA served as the template for amplifying TCR beta CDR3 regions. After a first-round RT-PCR with HTBI primers, a second-round multiplex PCR was run. TCRdb re-called the multiplex PCR reads through MiXCR, storing one row per CDR3 protein. The sample contains about 400,000 distinct CDR3 sequences, 15% of which appear only once. Material for sequencing was peripheral blood. The receptors come from a woman aged 18-29 years with stable Graves' hyperthyroidism.

Ten or more counts support this clonotype. The rearrangement links TRBV6-2 or TRBV6-3 to TRBJ1-6; D remains ambiguous. With 4 bases removed from V and 7 bases from J, the gap between germline ends came to 8 bases. This CDR3 spans 13 amino acids. Germline loops: CDR1 MNHEY, CDR2 SVGEGT. CDR3 bases: TGTGCCAGCAGTTCCCGTGGGAATTCACCCCTCCACTTT. Translated: CASSSRGNSPLHF.

With regard to this clonotype: Germline and junction disagree at one end, which may indicate a read error. The chain is built from TRBV15 and TRBJ1-2, with D maybe TRBD1 (5 bases). Germline CDR1 is LNHNV and CDR2 is YYDKDF (reference sequence). The CDR3 totals 15 residues. The CDR3 nucleotides are TGTGCCACCAGCAGGGGTTTTGGGACGAACTATGGCTACTCCTTC. It codes for CATSRGFGTNYGYSF.

With respect to this clonotype: A read error may explain this, as a much larger clone is one base away. J is TRBJ1-1 and V is TRBV14; D is uncertain. The CDR3 has 14 amino acids. V lost 2 bases and J lost 5, with 12 bases in between. In germline, CDR1 is SGHDN, CDR2 FVKESK. CDR3 DNA: TGTGCCAGCAGCCAACTACAATCGAAAACTGAAGCTTTCTTT. It encodes CASSQLQSKTEAFF. Using reference TRBV14 and TRBJ1-1 for the parts outside the CDR3, the full variable domain is EAGVTQFPSHSVIEKGQTVTLRCDPISGHDNLYWYRRVMGKEIKFLLHFVKESKQDESGMPNNRFLAERTGGTYSTLKVQPAELEDSGVYFCASSQLQSKTEAFFGQGTRLTVV.

J is TRBJ2-5 and V is TRBV12-3 or TRBV12-4; D unresolved. V gave up 0 bases and J gave up 4 bases, with 12 bases separating them. This CDR3 is built from 15 residues. The DNA of the CDR3 is TGTGCCAGCAGTTTAGCGCTAGTACGTGGAGAGACCCAGTACTTC. It yields the protein CASSLALVRGETQYF.

This clonotype was seen at least ten times. J is TRBJ1-2 and V is TRBV12-3 or TRBV12-4, with a possible D match to TRBD1 (5 bases). The CDR3 is 11 residues long. V was clipped by 7 bases and J by 7 bases, with 10 bases between them. In nucleotides, the CDR3 is TGTGCCAGCACCCAGGGAGGTGGCTACACCTTC. Its translation is CASTQGGGYTF.

The sample holds many counts of this clonotype. The genes are TRBV27 and TRBJ1-1, with no clear D. The ends were cut back, 3 bases at V and 4 bases at J, with 12 bases in the middle. CDR3 size: 14 residues. Germline V gene sequence: CDR1 MNHEY, CDR2 SMNVEV (reference sequence). CDR3 coding DNA: TGTGCCAGCAGTTTCCGAACCGCAGGCACTGAAGCTTTCTTT. It is translated as CASSFRTAGTEAFF.

In regard to this clonotype: It may be a read error: a sequence one base away is much more abundant. The genes are TRBV3-1 and TRBJ1-2; D call uncertain. The CDR3 is 11 amino acids. The V and J ends lost 2 bases and 8 bases respectively, with 6 bases between them. The germline V gene encodes CDR1 LGHDT and CDR2 YNNKEL (reference sequence). Here the CDR3 DNA reads TGTGCCAGCAGCCAACGACGCGGCTACACCTTC. It encodes CASSQRRGYTF.

This clonotype occurred many times. This sequence joins TRBV5-1 and TRBJ2-7; D is uncertain. The ends were cut back, 0 bases at V and 1 base at J, with 8 bases in the middle. CDR3 length: 14 amino acids. CDR1 is SGHRS, CDR2 YFSETQ, per germline. The CDR3, as DNA: TGCGCCAGCAGCTTGGAGGCCCATTCCTACGAGCAGTACTTC. As protein: CASSLEAHSYEQYF.

This clonotype was picked up many times. This sequence joins TRBV29-1 and TRBJ1-2, with 8 bases matching TRBD1. The trim removed 3 bases at V and 8 bases at J, leaving 8 bases unmatched. The germline gives CDR1 SQVTM, CDR2 ANQGSEA. The CDR3 spans 13 residues. The CDR3 protein is CSVDEPGTGGYTF. The DNA of the CDR3 is TGCAGCGTTGACGAACCCGGGACAGGCGGCTACACCTTC. Using reference TRBV29-1 and TRBJ1-2 for the parts outside the CDR3, the full variable domain is SAVISQKPSRDICQRGTSLTIQCQVDSQVTMMFWYRQQPGQSLTLIATANQGSEATYESGFVIDKFPISRPNLTFSTLTVSNMSPEDSSIYLCSVDEPGTGGYTFGSGTRLTVV.

This clonotype has at least ten counts. The genes are TRBV14 and TRBJ2-5; possibly TRBD2 for D (5 bases). The CDR3 has 15 amino acids. V was clipped by 2 bases and J by 5 bases, with 15 bases between them. Germline lookup yields CDR1 SGHDN and CDR2 FVKESK. The CDR3 DNA sequence: TGTGCCAGCAGCCAATACCAAGGGTGGACTGAGACCCAGTACTTC. This translates into CASSQYQGWTETQYF.

Remarks on this clonotype: This may arise from a read error, as a much more abundant clone is one base away. The chain combines TRBV6-5 with TRBJ1-1; TRBD1 is a possible D gene (5 bases). The CDR3 runs 15 residues. CDR1 MNHEY and CDR2 SVGAGI come from the germline V gene. CDR3 nucleotides: TGTGCCAGCAGTTACTCCGCAGGGACGAACATTGAAGCTTTCTTT. As protein: CASSYSAGTNIEAFF.

Notes on this clonotype: A read error is possible here, since a much larger clone lies one base away. The chain carries TRBV11-3 and TRBJ2-5, with 10 bases aligning to TRBD1. The germline V gene encodes CDR1 SGHNT and CDR2 YENEEA. This CDR3 contains 14 residues. This chain's CDR3 is CASSVGQGKETQDF. CDR3 bases: TGTGCCAGCAGCGTGGGACAGGGGAAAGAGACCCAGGACTTC.

This clonotype was found many times. V usage is TRBV7-2 and J usage is TRBJ1-1; D ambiguous. The CDR3 loop spans 12 amino acids. Germline V lookup: CDR1 SGHTA, CDR2 FQGNSA. Trimming took 2 bases from V and 6 from J, leaving 7 bases between them. The chain's CDR3 is CASSLTYSEAFF. CDR3 DNA sequence: TGTGCCAGCAGCTTAACTTATTCTGAAGCTTTCTTT.

Remarks on this clonotype: Since no conserved phenylalanine or tryptophan closes the CDR3, a read error is the likely cause. The V and J genes are TRBV20-1 and TRBJ1-1; D is uncertain. Trimming removed 5 bases at V and 1 base at J, with 8 bases between. CDR3 size: 12 residues. CDR1 and CDR2 from the germline V gene are DFQATT and SNEGSKA (reference sequence). The chain's CDR3 is CSAQHRNTEAFV. The CDR3 nucleotides are TGCAGTGCTCAGCATCGGAACACTGAAGCTTTCGTT.

About this clonotype itself: A much larger clone differs from this one at a single base, so this may be a read error. The chain employs TRBV5-1 and TRBJ2-5; 7 nucleotides line up with TRBD1. The V gene's germline CDR1 is SGHRS and CDR2 YFSETQ. This CDR3 spans 15 amino acids. The CDR3 sequence is CVSSIRQGDPETQYF. CDR3 in DNA: TGCGTCAGCAGCATTCGACAGGGAGATCCTGAGACCCAGTACTTC.

This clonotype was seen once. J is TRBJ2-7 and V is TRBV2; 8 positions match TRBD2. The CDR3 runs 15 residues. CDR1 is SNHLY and CDR2 is FYNNEI in the germline V gene. The V and J ends lost 3 bases and 4 bases, in that order; junction bases with no gene match: 8. Written as DNA, the CDR3 is TGTGCCAGCAGTGACCTGAGCGGGAGTGGGTACGAGCAGTACTTC. Translating gives CASSDLSGSGYEQYF.

Turning to this clonotype: At one of its ends the junction is not consistent with the germline gene, which may arise from a read error. CDR3 sequence (DNA): TGTGCCAGCAGCTCCGTGCCAGCGGGGGCCTTCACCGGGGATCTGTTTTTT. Its protein product is CASSSVPAGAFTGDLFF. The chain has TRBV9 and TRBJ2-2, with TRBD2 matching 8 bases. CDR1 is SGDLS and CDR2 is YYNGEE in the germline V gene. This CDR3 spans 17 amino acids.

This clonotype was seen repeatedly, ten times or more. This rearrangement joins TRBV6-1 to TRBJ1-1, with D possibly TRBD1 on 5 matching bases. Germline loops: CDR1 MNHNS, CDR2 SASEGT. CDR3 size: 14 residues. Trimming cost V 8 bases and J 6 bases, with 19 bases left between them. DNA of the CDR3: TGTGCCAGCTCGACCGTTGGGTGGGGGGCTGAAGCTTTCTTT. Its protein product is CASSTVGWGAEAFF.

This clonotype was observed many times. V and J are TRBV7-9 and TRBJ1-6, with D possibly being TRBD1 (5 bases). V dropped 6 bases and J dropped 11 bases, with 11 bases sitting between them. In germline, CDR1 is SEHNR, CDR2 FQNEAQ (reference sequence). This CDR3 is built from 12 residues. The CDR3 protein is CASSTRQTPLHF. CDR3 nucleotide sequence: TGTGCCAGCAGTACCCGACAGACACCCCTCCACTTT.

The rearrangement joins TRBV11-2 to TRBJ2-6; the D gene is possibly TRBD2 (5 bases). The CDR3 runs 17 residues. V was shortened by 4 bases and J by 0 bases, with 13 bases between the two germline ends. CDR1 and CDR2 from the germline V gene are SGHAT and FQNNGV. CDR3 residues: CASSSEGGLSGANVLTF. Here the CDR3 DNA reads TGTGCCAGCAGCTCCGAGGGTGGCCTCTCTGGGGCCAACGTCCTGACTTTC.

This clonotype was detected many times. The genes are TRBV6-5 and TRBJ2-2, with TRBD2 as a possible D gene (6 bases). CDR1 MNHEY and CDR2 SVGAGI come from the germline V gene. The germline V and J ends were trimmed by 6 bases and 5 bases, with 16 bases remaining between them. The CDR3 covers 15 residues. CDR3 bases: TGTGCCAGCAGACAACTGGGGGGAAGTACCGGGGAGCTGTTTTTT. This gives the protein CASRQLGGSTGELFF.

This clonotype was found many times. The V gene is TRBV7-9, the J gene TRBJ1-2, with D possibly TRBD1 on 6 matching bases. The germline V gene encodes CDR1 SEHNR and CDR2 FQNEAQ (reference sequence). This CDR3 has 14 residues. The V gene lost 3 bases and the J gene lost 3 bases, with 11 bases spanning the gap. As DNA, the CDR3 is TGTGCCAGCAGCTTGGGGGGCGCAGACTATGGCTACACCTTC. Its protein is CASSLGGADYGYTF.

The rearrangement uses TRBV5-1 and TRBJ2-7; possible D gene TRBD1, 6 bases. V was trimmed by 4 bases and J by 4 bases, leaving 15 bases between them. This CDR3 is 14 amino acids long. Germline-derived CDR1 and CDR2 are SGHRS and YFSETQ. CDR3 protein: CASSHPDSIYEQYF. CDR3 sequence (DNA): TGCGCCAGCAGCCACCCGGACAGCATATACGAGCAGTACTTC.

This clonotype was found many times. The gene calls are TRBV28 and TRBJ2-7; TRBD1 agrees at 10 bases. Trimming at V came to 3 bases and at J to 1 base, leaving 6 bases not matched to a gene. The CDR3 covers 16 residues. Germline CDR1 reads MDHEN; CDR2 reads SYDVKM. Here the CDR3 DNA reads TGTGCCAGCAGTTTTATCCGGGACAGGGGATCCTACGAGCAGTACTTC. Translation gives CASSFIRDRGSYEQYF.

This clonotype was found many times. This chain uses TRBV20-1 with TRBJ2-7, with TRBD2 matching over 10 bases. The CDR3 runs 18 residues. The junction had 14 bases not matched to a gene; V was cut back by 3 bases and J by 0 bases. Germline V gene sequence: CDR1 DFQATT, CDR2 SNEGSKA (reference sequence). The CDR3 bases are TGCAGTGCTAGTCGGCTAGCGGGGGCCGCTCATCGCTCCTACGAGCAGTACTTC. This encodes CSASRLAGAAHRSYEQYF.

In its sample, this clonotype was seen many times. This rearrangement joins TRBV10-3 to TRBJ2-6; D gene uncertain. The ends were cut back, 5 bases at V and 0 bases at J, with 14 bases in the middle. Germline loops: CDR1 ENHRY, CDR2 SYGVKD. The CDR3 contains 17 residues. The CDR3 loop reads CAISILGGISGANVLTF. The CDR3 nucleotides are TGTGCCATCAGTATCTTAGGTGGGATCTCTGGGGCCAACGTCCTGACTTTC.

Ten or more counts support this clonotype. The chain couples TRBV29-1 to TRBJ1-1, with D perhaps matching TRBD1 (6 bases). In germline, CDR1 is SQVTM, CDR2 ANQGSEA. The CDR3 is made up of 14 amino acids. Trimming shortened V by 3 bases and J by 2 bases, and 13 bases separated the two germline ends. CDR3 DNA: TGCAGCGTTGATGGGGGCGTGAAAAACACTGAAGCTTTCTTT. It translates to CSVDGGVKNTEAFF.

This clonotype was recorded at least ten times. CDR3 DNA sequence: TGCGCCAGCAGCCCCCGTCCGGGGAATTCACCCCTCCACTTT. This encodes CASSPRPGNSPLHF. The rearrangement uses TRBV5-1 and TRBJ1-6, with D uncertain. CDR3 size: 14 residues. V dropped 4 bases and J dropped 7 bases, with 12 bases sitting between them. The germline gives CDR1 SGHRS, CDR2 YFSETQ.

V gene TRBV19 combines with J gene TRBJ2-7; 7 bases fit TRBD1. J was trimmed by 6 bases and V by 3 bases; bases with no gene match: 11. The CDR3 runs to 15 residues. Germline-derived CDR1 and CDR2 are LNHDA and SQIVND (reference sequence). CDR3 region: CASSIAGPHRGEQYF. DNA of the CDR3: TGTGCCAGTAGTATTGCCGGACCCCACAGGGGCGAGCAGTACTTC.

The sample holds many counts of this clonotype. The V and J genes are TRBV6-5 and TRBJ1-5, with TRBD1 matching over 7 bases. The CDR3 contains 16 residues. Germline V gene lookup returns CDR1 MNHEY and CDR2 SVGAGI. The V gene end was trimmed by 6 bases and the J gene end by 5 bases; junction bases not matched to a gene: 13. CDR3 protein: CASRTFPGQKHQPQHF. The CDR3 nucleotides are TGTGCCAGCAGGACCTTTCCGGGACAGAAACATCAGCCCCAGCATTTT.

This clonotype was counted many times. V is TRBV12-5 and J is TRBJ1-2; TRBD1 might be the D (5 bases). This CDR3 has 12 residues. CDR1 and CDR2 (germline): LGHNT, FRNRAP. Trimming shortened V by 7 bases and J by 7 bases, and 13 bases separated the two germline ends. CDR3: CASAPGMSGYTF. In DNA form, the CDR3 reads TGTGCTAGTGCCCCAGGGATGAGTGGCTACACCTTC.